This TCR beta chain appears in the sequencing data of a study of CXCR3-negative and CXCR3-positive naive CD8 T cells. Remarks on this clonotype: Its antigen is not known.

The study's findings and limits: CXCR3 expression partially decreased after cryopreservation; most assays used fresh PBMCs. TRBV-TRBJ usage matched between naive CXCR3-negative and CXCR3-positive cells but not between memory cells.

Carrying UMI labels, the TRB cDNA libraries were prepared through 5' RACE. TCRdb re-analyzed the 5' RACE reads; it lists each CDR3 protein once, without DNA. Here the sample table reports under 65,000 distinct CDR3 sequences. Germline CDR1 is MNHNY and CDR2 is SVGAGI (reference sequence). This CDR3 spans 17 amino acids. Sequencing was done on a sample of memory CD8+ T cells from blood. The rearrangement links TRBV6-6 to TRBJ2-7; the D gene TCRdb calls, TRBD1, cannot be checked with no DNA. The TCR comes from a human donor in good health. Some clones in this sample may be carry-over from other donors' samples. The CDR3 loop is CASSYKGPGYHSYEQYF.